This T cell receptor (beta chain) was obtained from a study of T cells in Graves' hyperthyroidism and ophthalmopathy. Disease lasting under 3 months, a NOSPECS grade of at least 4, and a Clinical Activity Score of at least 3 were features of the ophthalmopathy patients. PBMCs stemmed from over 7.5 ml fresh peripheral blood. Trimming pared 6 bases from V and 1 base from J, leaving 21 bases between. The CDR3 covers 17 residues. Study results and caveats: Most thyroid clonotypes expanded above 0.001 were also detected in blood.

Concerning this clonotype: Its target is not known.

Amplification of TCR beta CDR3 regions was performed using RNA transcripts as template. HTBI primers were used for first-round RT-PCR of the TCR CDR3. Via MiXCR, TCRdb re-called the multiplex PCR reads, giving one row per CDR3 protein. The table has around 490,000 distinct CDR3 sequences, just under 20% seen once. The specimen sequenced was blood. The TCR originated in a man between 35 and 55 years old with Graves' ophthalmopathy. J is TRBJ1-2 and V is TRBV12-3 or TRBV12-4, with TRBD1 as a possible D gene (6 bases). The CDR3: CASSLVPTGYLNYGYTF. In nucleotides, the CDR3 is TGTGCCAGCAGCCTCGTCCCCACAGGGTACCTTAACTATGGCTACACCTTC.